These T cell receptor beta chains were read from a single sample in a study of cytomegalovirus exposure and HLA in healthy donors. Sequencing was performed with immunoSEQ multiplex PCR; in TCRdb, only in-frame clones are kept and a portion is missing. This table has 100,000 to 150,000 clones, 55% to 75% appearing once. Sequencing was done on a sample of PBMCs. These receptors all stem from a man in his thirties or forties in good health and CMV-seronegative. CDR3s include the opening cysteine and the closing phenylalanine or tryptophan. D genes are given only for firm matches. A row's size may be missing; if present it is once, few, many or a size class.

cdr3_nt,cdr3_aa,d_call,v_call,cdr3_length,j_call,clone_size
TGTGCCAGCTCCGAAGGGGGCAATCAGCCCCAGCATTTT,CASSEGGNQPQHF,NA,TRBV18,13,TRBJ1-5,NA
TGTGCCAGCAGTGGCGGGGGGGCCACAGATACGCAGTATTTT,CASSGGGATDTQYF,TRBD2,TRBV6-4,14,TRBJ2-3,NA
TGTGCCAGCAGGGGCCCTACGAGCTCCTATAATTCACCCCTCCACTTT,CASRGPTSSYNSPLHF,NA,TRBV30,16,TRBJ1-6,NA
TGTGCCAGCAGCCCGGCATTCCGACAGGCCGAAAAACTGTTTTTT,CASSPAFRQAEKLFF,NA,TRBV5-8,15,TRBJ1-4,NA
TGTGCCAGCAGCTTAGACAGAGACACAACTAATGAAAAACTGTTTTTT,CASSLDRDTTNEKLFF,NA,TRBV11-2,16,TRBJ1-4,once
TGTGCCAGCGCCGGGGACCAAGAGACCCAGTACTTC,CASAGDQETQYF,NA,TRBV6-1,12,TRBJ2-5,NA
TGTGCCTGGTCCCAGGGAAGAATTAATTCACCCCTCCACTTT,CAWSQGRINSPLHF,NA,TRBV30,14,TRBJ1-6,NA
TGTGCCATCAGCAAGGGACTAGCCAACTCCGATACGCAGTATTTT,CAISKGLANSDTQYF,TRBD2,TRBV10-3,15,TRBJ2-3,NA
TGTGCCAGCAGCTTGACTAGCGGTGATTACGAGCAGTACTTC,CASSLTSGDYEQYF,TRBD2,TRBV7-6,14,TRBJ2-7,NA
TGCGCCAGCAGTGAATCGGGGGGCTTTCGGGGCTACACCTTC,CASSESGGFRGYTF,NA,TRBV10-2,14,TRBJ1-2,NA
TGTGCCACCGGAGGACCAGTAAAGTCGGATACGCAGTATTTT,CATGGPVKSDTQYF,NA,TRBV10-3,14,TRBJ2-3,NA
TGCAGCGTCGGACAGGGGAGTATACCTGAAGCTTTCTTT,CSVGQGSIPEAFF,TRBD1,TRBV29-1,13,TRBJ1-1,NA
TGTGCCAGCAGGAGAAACAGGGTCTCCTATGGCTACACCTTC,CASRRNRVSYGYTF,NA,TRBV27,14,TRBJ1-2,once
TGCGCCAGCAGCCAGCCGGGACTAGCTAGGGATGAGCAGTTCTTC,CASSQPGLARDEQFF,TRBD2,TRBV4-3,15,TRBJ2-1,NA
TGTGCCAGCACGGGCTACCGGGACAGGGCAGATGAAAAACTGTTTTTT,CASTGYRDRADEKLFF,TRBD1,TRBV28,16,TRBJ1-4,NA
TGTGCCAGCAGCCCAACTGGGGGGGGCGGAAACACCGGGGAGCTGTTTTTT,CASSPTGGGGNTGELFF,NA,TRBV14,17,TRBJ2-2,NA
TGTGCCACCAGCAGGGGAGCGAGAGGGGGAGAAGAGGCTGGCTACACCTTC,CATSRGARGGEEAGYTF,NA,TRBV15,17,TRBJ1-2,NA
TGTGCCAGTACCCGGAGGGTAAACGCCAGGGATGGGCCCTACACCTTC,CASTRRVNARDGPYTF,NA,TRBV19,16,TRBJ1-2,once
TGTGCCAGCAGTTTATACAGGGGGCGTATTAATGAAAAACTGTTTTTT,CASSLYRGRINEKLFF,TRBD1,TRBV28,16,TRBJ1-4,NA
TGTGCCAGCAGTGGCCAGGCCGGAAACACCATATATTTT,CASSGQAGNTIYF,NA,TRBV6-6,13,TRBJ1-3,once
TGCGCCAGCAGATCTAGCGGGGGTAGACCTAGCACAGATACGCAGTATTTT,CASRSSGGRPSTDTQYF,TRBD2,TRBV5-1,17,TRBJ2-3,NA
TGTGCCAGCAGCAGCAGGGCCTCGTCGTGGAACACTGAAGCTTTCTTT,CASSSRASSWNTEAFF,NA,TRBV7-2,16,TRBJ1-1,NA